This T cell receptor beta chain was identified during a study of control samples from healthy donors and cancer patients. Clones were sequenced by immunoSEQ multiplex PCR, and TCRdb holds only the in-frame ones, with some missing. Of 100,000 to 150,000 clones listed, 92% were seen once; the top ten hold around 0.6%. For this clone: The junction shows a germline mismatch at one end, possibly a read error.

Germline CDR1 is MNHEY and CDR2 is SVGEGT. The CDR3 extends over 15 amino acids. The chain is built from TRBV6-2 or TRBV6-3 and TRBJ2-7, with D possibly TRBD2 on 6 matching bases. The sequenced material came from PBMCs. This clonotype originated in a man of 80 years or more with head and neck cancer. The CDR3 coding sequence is TGTGCCAGCACTTACCCGGGTCGTCAGGCGGGGGAGCAGTACTTC. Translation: CASTYPGRQAGEQYF.